This TCR beta chain is from a study of CD8 T cells in ankylosing spondylitis. Whole-study results and caveats: The authors found the disease-linked clones to be CD8+ and relatively rare in peripheral blood.

A single record per CDR3 protein comes from TCRdb applying MiXCR to the 5' RACE reads. Of some 240,000 distinct CDR3 sequences detected, over 8.5% appear once; the ten largest clones hold nearly 7%. CDR3 size: 15 residues. The V end was cut by 2 bases, the J end by 1 base, with 11 bases between. The germline CDR1 and CDR2 sequences are SGHRS and YFSETQ. This clonotype appeared many times. Its target is unknown. This clonotype was sampled from a male donor with ankylosing spondylitis or in good health (not recorded which). The sample taken for sequencing was blood, either unsorted or a sorted T cell fraction (not recorded which). The chain links TRBV5-1 to TRBJ2-3; D ambiguous. CDR3 sequence reads: CASSFPRSGTDTQYF. The DNA of the CDR3 is TGCGCCAGCAGCTTCCCCCGATCTGGCACAGATACGCAGTATTTT.